This TCR beta chain is from a study of T cell clonality in common variable immunodeficiency. Study-wide findings and caveats: Shared TCRbeta clones were fewer between CVID subjects than controls.

The table lists this clone with many counts. Its antigen is currently unknown. Produced via immunoSEQ multiplex PCR; TCRdb's table is partial and in-frame only. Singletons are absent from the sample, which has 35,000 or so clones. This TCR was sampled from a person aged 18 to 75 in good health. Sequenced: peripheral blood mononuclear cells.

CDR3 DNA, as far as it was read: TGTGCCAGCAGTGAACCTAGCGGGGCCCAAGAGACC. This translates into CASSEPSGAQET. The full CDR3 is CASSEPSGAQETQYF. The V and J genes are TRBV2 and TRBJ2-5, with TRBD2 matching 9 bases. The read falls 3 residues short of the CDR3 end, and the missing part is taken from the germline J gene. With V trimmed by 2 bases and J by 1 base, 2 bases remained unmatched. The CDR3 contains 15 residues. From germline, CDR1 is SNHLY and CDR2 FYNNEI.